The 26 T cell receptor beta chains reported below all come from one sample, sequenced in a study of T cell responses to AZD1222 COVID-19 vaccine (dated by TCRdb to 2020 to 2022). Sample time point, as interpreted from the label and publication: about 28 days (+/-7) after the second vaccine dose. The library was obtained by the immunoSEQ multiplex PCR assay. This immuneACCESS table, as held by TCRdb, lists in-frame sequences with V and J called but not all clones. Of the missing ones, under half trace to an unresolved V gene in checked studies; the others have no known cause. In this sample the table shows under 95,000 clones, around 88% of which occur a single time. Roughly 11% of the sample rests with the top ten. Sequencing used peripheral blood, obtained 28 days after the second AZD1222 dose. Receptors originate from an adult who received the AZD1222 COVID-19 vaccine.

This chain uses TRBV2 with TRBJ2-3; D is uncertain. The germline CDR1 and CDR2 sequences are SNHLY and FYNNEI. The CDR3 runs to 14 residues. Trimming left V 7 bases short and J 3 bases short, with 14 bases between. The CDR3 coding sequence is TGTGCCAGCAAATCGTATCTTGGTACAGATACGCAGTATTTT. Translated, it gives CASKSYLGTDTQYF.

The rearrangement uses TRBV15 and TRBJ2-5; either TRBD1 or TRBD2 may supply D (6 bases each). This CDR3 spans 18 amino acids. The germline V and J ends were trimmed by 1 base and 4 bases, with 22 bases remaining between them. Germline V lookup: CDR1 LNHNV, CDR2 YYDKDF (reference sequence). CDR3 protein: CATSRGLGRDKRVETQYF. CDR3 DNA sequence: TGTGCCACCAGCAGAGGTTTGGGGCGGGACAAACGGGTAGAGACCCAGTACTTC.

This clone was detected a few times. The chain is built from TRBV6-1 and TRBJ1-4; weak D call: TRBD1 (6 bases). Germline values: CDR1 MNHNS, CDR2 SASEGT. Between the trimmed V and J ends, which lost 2 bases and 8 bases, there was a span of 9 bases. CDR3 size: 13 residues. CDR3 bases: TGTGCCAGCAGTGAACAGGGGTGGGAAAAACTGTTTTTT. This codes for CASSEQGWEKLFF.

This clone was seen a few times. The chain combines TRBV19 with TRBJ1-4; D is undetermined. Germline CDR1 is LNHDA and CDR2 is SQIVND (reference sequence). Between the trimmed V and J ends, which lost 9 bases and 2 bases, there was a span of 25 bases. The CDR3 length is 18 residues. CDR3 protein: CASTPSSEPGWTNEKLFF. CDR3 DNA sequence: TGTGCCAGCACGCCGTCCAGCGAGCCTGGGTGGACTAATGAAAAACTGTTTTTT.

The genes are TRBV14 and TRBJ1-6, with TRBD1 matching over 8 bases. CDR1 is SGHDN and CDR2 is FVKESK in the germline V gene. V was clipped by 3 bases and J by 2 bases; unmatched bases: 6. The length of the CDR3 is 17 residues. DNA for the CDR3: TGTGCCAGCAGCCAGCGGACAGGGTCGGCCTATAATTCACCCCTCCACTTT. Translated: CASSQRTGSAYNSPLHF.

The J gene is TRBJ1-2, the V gene TRBV9; 8 bases line up with TRBD1. This CDR3 spans 14 amino acids. V lost 5 bases and J lost 7; bases outside the gene matches: 10. Per the germline V gene, CDR1 is SGDLS and CDR2 is YYNGEE. CDR3 amino acids: CASSTATGDVGYTF. The DNA of the CDR3 is TGTGCCAGCAGTACCGCGACAGGGGACGTTGGCTACACCTTC. The whole variable domain, remainder taken from reference TRBV9 and TRBJ1-2, is DSGVTQTPKHLITATGQRVTLRCSPRSGDLSVYWYQQSLDQGLQFLIQYYNGEERAKGNILERFSAQQFPDLHSELNLSSLELGDSALYFCASSTATGDVGYTFGSGTRLTVV.

The J gene is TRBJ1-3, the V gene TRBV5-4; TRBD1 agrees at 9 bases. The V segment lost 1 base and the J segment 2 bases; nucleotides outside the gene matches: 7. This CDR3 comprises 17 residues. Germline loops: CDR1 SGHNT, CDR2 YYREEE (reference sequence). The CDR3 region is CASSLNPTGGPGNTIYF. In DNA form, the CDR3 reads TGTGCCAGCAGCTTGAATCCTACAGGGGGCCCTGGAAACACCATATATTTT.

This chain joins TRBV7-2 and TRBJ2-3, with TRBD1 as a possible D gene (6 bases). Between the trimmed V and J ends, which lost 0 bases and 5 bases, there was a span of 15 bases. In germline, CDR1 is SGHTA, CDR2 FQGNSA. This CDR3 contains 16 residues. CDR3 in amino acids: CASSLAWTVSGDTQYF. DNA for the CDR3: TGTGCCAGCAGCTTAGCGTGGACAGTAAGTGGAGATACGCAGTATTTT. Complete variable domain (other parts from reference TRBV7-2 and TRBJ2-3): GAGVSQSPSNKVTEKGKDVELRCDPISGHTALYWYRQSLGQGLEFLIYFQGNSAPDKSGLPSDRFSAERTGGSVSTLTIQRTQQEDSAVYLCASSLAWTVSGDTQYFGPGTRLTVL.

V and J are TRBV3-1 (or the pseudogene TRBV3-2) and TRBJ1-3; D is uncertain. Germline V CDR1 and CDR2: LGHDT, YNNKEL (reference sequence). Trimming cost V 4 bases and J 4 bases, with 17 bases left between them. The CDR3 length is 16 residues. The DNA of the CDR3 is TGTGCCAGCAGCCCCCCTGGGCTAGGGCGAGGAAACACCATATATTTT. It yields the protein CASSPPGLGRGNTIYF.

The chain is built from TRBV5-1 and TRBJ1-2; unclear D gene. Germline V CDR1 and CDR2: SGHRS, YFSETQ. Trimming took off 0 bases at V and 2 bases at J, with 11 bases between the two ends. The CDR3 totals 15 residues. This CDR3 reads CASSLGALKNYGYTF. CDR3 DNA sequence: TGCGCCAGCAGCTTGGGAGCTTTAAAGAACTATGGCTACACCTTC.

The chain links TRBV6-5 to TRBJ2-1; D is possibly TRBD1 (6 bases). This CDR3 is 14 amino acids long. CDR1 and CDR2 from the germline V gene are MNHEY and SVGAGI. Trimming removed 6 bases at V and 7 bases at J, with 16 bases between. CDR3 DNA sequence: TGTGCCAGCAGGAAGACTAAACAGGGAAATGAGCAGTTCTTC. Its translation: CASRKTKQGNEQFF.

This rearrangement joins TRBV5-6 to TRBJ1-4, with TRBD1 as a possible D gene (6 bases). Germline-derived CDR1 and CDR2 are SGHDT and YYEEEE. CDR3 length: 14 residues. V lost 4 bases, J lost 6 bases, and 13 bases lay in between. In nucleotides, the CDR3 is TGTGCCAGCAGCACCTGGACAGTCCATGAAAAACTGTTTTTT. Protein sequence: CASSTWTVHEKLFF.

This clone showed up just a few times. The V gene is TRBV6-2 or TRBV6-3, the J gene TRBJ1-1, with D possibly TRBD1 on 5 matching bases. Germline-derived CDR1 and CDR2 are MNHEY and SVGEGT. Trimming removed 2 bases at V and 7 bases at J, with 5 bases between. The length of the CDR3 is 11 residues. DNA of the CDR3: TGTGCCAGCAGTTACGACAGTGAAGCTTTCTTT. This gives the protein CASSYDSEAFF.

The V and J genes are TRBV5-4 and TRBJ1-1; no clear D. CDR3 size: 12 residues. Trimming took 3 bases from V and 10 from J, leaving 13 bases between them. Germline assignment: CDR1 SGHNT and CDR2 YYREEE (reference sequence). Here the CDR3 reads CASSSGPTGAFF. The DNA for the CDR3 is TGTGCCAGCAGCTCCGGGCCGACGGGAGCTTTCTTT.

V and J are TRBV4-2 and TRBJ2-5; D possibly corresponds to TRBD1 (6 bases). Germline-derived CDR1 and CDR2 are LGHNA and YNFKEQ. Trimming shortened V by 3 bases and J by 2 bases, and 13 bases separated the two germline ends. The CDR3 is 15 residues long. CDR3 protein: CASSQQGRFQETQYF. CDR3 nucleotide sequence: TGTGCCAGCAGCCAGCAGGGGCGGTTTCAAGAGACCCAGTACTTC.

The chain combines TRBV19 with TRBJ2-2; 11 nucleotides match TRBD2. This CDR3 region has 17 residues. V shed 3 bases, J shed 3 bases, and the junction held 6 bases outside the gene matches. The V gene's germline CDR1 is LNHDA and CDR2 SQIVND (reference sequence). The CDR3: CASSIDGLAGYTGELFF. CDR3 in DNA: TGTGCCAGTAGTATCGACGGACTAGCGGGCTACACCGGGGAGCTGTTTTTT.

In this sample, this clone turned up once. The V and J genes are TRBV5-1 and TRBJ1-5; tentatively, D is TRBD1 (5 bases). CDR1 SGHRS and CDR2 YFSETQ come from the germline V gene. This CDR3 has 13 residues. Trimming pared 4 bases from V and 4 bases from J, leaving 9 bases between. The CDR3 DNA reads TGCGCCAGCAGCGGGGACGGAAATCAGCCCCAGCATTTT. Its protein product is CASSGDGNQPQHF.

The V call is TRBV27, the J call TRBJ1-2; D might be TRBD1 (6 bases). The CDR3 sequence is 15 residues long. V lost 6 bases, J lost 2 bases, and 16 bases lay in between. The germline gives CDR1 MNHEY, CDR2 SMNVEV (reference sequence). The CDR3 bases are TGTGCCAGCAGGGTTTCTCCGGGACACAACTATGGCTACACCTTC. It specifies CASRVSPGHNYGYTF.

This chain uses TRBV5-5 with TRBJ2-3, with a possible D match to TRBD1 (5 bases). The germline V and J ends were trimmed by 2 bases and 0 bases, with 13 bases remaining between them. The CDR3 length is 16 residues. Germline V gives CDR1 SGHKS, CDR2 YYEKEE (reference sequence). CDR3 nucleotide sequence: TGTGCCAGCAGCTTCTTAAGGGGTGCTAGCACAGATACGCAGTATTTT. Translating gives CASSFLRGASTDTQYF.

The chain links TRBV12-3 or TRBV12-4 to TRBJ2-7; the D is unclear. The CDR3 totals 13 residues. The V end lost 5 bases, the J end lost 3 bases, and 11 bases lay between the germline ends. The CDR3 is CASSRSALYEQYF. CDR3 nucleotide sequence: TGTGCCAGCAGTCGCAGCGCACTCTACGAGCAGTACTTC.

The V and J genes are TRBV7-2 and TRBJ2-3, with 7 nucleotides matching TRBD2. Germline V CDR1 and CDR2: SGHTA, FQGNSA. CDR3 size: 16 residues. The junction had 14 bases not matched to a gene; V was cut back by 5 bases and J by 6 bases. CDR3 coding DNA: TGTGCCAGCAGCCCTAGGTGGGGGAGGGGCGGGGATACGCAGTATTTT. Amino acids: CASSPRWGRGGDTQYF. Full variable domain (missing parts from reference TRBV7-2 and TRBJ2-3): GAGVSQSPSNKVTEKGKDVELRCDPISGHTALYWYRQSLGQGLEFLIYFQGNSAPDKSGLPSDRFSAERTGGSVSTLTIQRTQQEDSAVYLCASSPRWGRGGDTQYFGPGTRLTVL.

The gene calls are TRBV19 and TRBJ1-4, with D perhaps matching TRBD1 (5 bases). Germline V CDR1 and CDR2: LNHDA, SQIVND (reference sequence). V was shortened by 3 bases and J by 5 bases, with 10 bases between the two germline ends. The CDR3 has 14 residues. The CDR3 DNA is TGTGCCAGTAGTATTTCAGGGACCAATGAAAAACTGTTTTTT. As protein: CASSISGTNEKLFF.

V is TRBV30 and J is TRBJ1-5; D is unresolved. Trimming cost V 5 bases and J 7 bases, with 12 bases left between them. Per the germline V gene, CDR1 is GTSNPN and CDR2 is SVGIG (reference sequence). The CDR3 has 12 residues. Here the CDR3 reads CAWGSGVQPQHF. Here the CDR3 DNA reads TGTGCCTGGGGGAGCGGGGTGCAGCCCCAGCATTTT.

The V and J genes are TRBV6-5 and TRBJ1-5, with D unclear. The V gene's germline CDR1 is MNHEY and CDR2 SVGAGI. Trimming removed 0 bases at V and 6 bases at J, with 6 bases between. The CDR3 is 13 residues long. In DNA form, the CDR3 reads TGTGCCAGCAGTTACTCGGTACGTCAGCCCCAGCATTTT. Its translation: CASSYSVRQPQHF.

This clone occurred once. V and J are TRBV11-2 and TRBJ2-7; tentatively, D is TRBD1 (6 bases). Germline assignment: CDR1 SGHAT and CDR2 FQNNGV. Trimming left V 2 bases short and J 3 bases short, with 14 bases between. This CDR3 is 15 amino acids long. Written as DNA, the CDR3 is TGTGCCAGCAGCTTAAGCCCGGGACATTACTACGAGCAGTACTTC. Translating gives CASSLSPGHYYEQYF.

The chain joins TRBV7-3 to TRBJ2-7; D is ambiguous. The germline V gene encodes CDR1 SGHTA and CDR2 FQGTGA. The CDR3 is made up of 15 amino acids. Trimming shortened V by 2 bases and J by 2 bases, and 13 bases separated the two germline ends. The DNA of the CDR3 is TGTGCCAGCAGCTTATTTACCCAGATACCCTACGAGCAGTACTTC. Its protein is CASSLFTQIPYEQYF.